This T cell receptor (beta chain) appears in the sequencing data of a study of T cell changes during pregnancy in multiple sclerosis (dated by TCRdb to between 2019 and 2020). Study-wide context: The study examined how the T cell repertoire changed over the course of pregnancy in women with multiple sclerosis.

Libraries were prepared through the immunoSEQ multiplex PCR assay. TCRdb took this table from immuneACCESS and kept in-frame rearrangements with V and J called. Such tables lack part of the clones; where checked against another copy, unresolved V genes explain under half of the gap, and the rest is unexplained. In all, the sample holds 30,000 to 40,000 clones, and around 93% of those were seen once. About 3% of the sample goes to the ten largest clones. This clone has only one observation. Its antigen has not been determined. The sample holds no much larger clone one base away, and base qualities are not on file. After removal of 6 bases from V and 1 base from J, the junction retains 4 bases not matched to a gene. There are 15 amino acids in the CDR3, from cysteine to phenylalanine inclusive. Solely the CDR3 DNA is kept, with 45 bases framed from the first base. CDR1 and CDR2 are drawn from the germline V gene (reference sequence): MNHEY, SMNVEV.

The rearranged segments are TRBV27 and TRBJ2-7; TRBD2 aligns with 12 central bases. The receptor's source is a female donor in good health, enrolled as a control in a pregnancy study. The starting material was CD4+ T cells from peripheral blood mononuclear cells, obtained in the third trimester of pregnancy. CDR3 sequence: CASSSSGRESYEQYF. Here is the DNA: TGTGCCAGCAGCTCTAGCGGGAGGGAGTCCTACGAGCAGTACTTC.